This T cell receptor beta chain was retrieved from a study of blood T cells in healthy people across ages (dated by TCRdb to 2014 to 2015). Concerning the study at large: In model experiments, template switching captured roughly one uniquely barcoded TCR beta cDNA molecule for every two T cells. Age-related changes in TCR beta repertoire diversity were measured in the study by deep sequencing normalized with unique cDNA molecular identifiers. The donors were divided into four age groups: young (average roughly 17 years), middle-aged (approximately 41), aged (around 59) and long-lived (nearly 85). To avoid experimental bias, donors of different ages were spread randomly across the sequencing lanes. Two additional independent replicas of 1 million unique cDNA reads from the same blood draw were analyzed for two donors (one aged 18 to 30 and one aged 80 or older). Overall results and qualifications from the work: Bulk unsorted PBMC profiling prevented conclusive comparison of naive and antigen-experienced compartments. Observed TCR beta diversity per million T cells fell roughly linearly with age, and a significant reduction was already apparent by age around 36. Estimates of total diversity from one million sequenced T cells were regarded as lower bounds and underestimates. Compared with the aged group, more naive CD4+ T cells, fewer expanded clones and increased TCR diversity were shown by the long-lived group, suggesting age selection. The CMV infection status of donors was not known, potentially confounding age-related changes in expanded clonotypes. There was a strong correlation between observed TCR beta diversity and the percentage of naive T cells measured by flow cytometry.

Systemically healthy Caucasian individuals from Russia, 35 to 40 in total and aged about 6 to 95 years, were included as donors. Roughly 10 milliliters of peripheral blood were collected from each donor into EDTA-treated Vacutainer tubes. PBMCs were isolated by Ficoll-Paque density-gradient centrifugation, with at least 6 million obtained per sample. Trizol reagent was used to extract total RNA from PBMCs, with at least 6 micrograms per sample. Naive CD45RAhigh/CD27high T cell percentages were measured by flow cytometry on a PBMC aliquot from every donor. The method behind the library was 5' RACE. The instrument given in TCRdb is Illumina HiSeq 2500. A second about 7 to 11 cycle PCR used a sample-barcoded 5' primer and a J-beta primer mix. A template-switch 5' adaptor carrying 12 random nucleotides introduced a unique molecular identifier onto each TCR beta cDNA molecule. Each sample yielded at least 2.5 million CDR3-containing paired-end reads. The Mint cDNA synthesis kit, primed by a TRBC-specific oligonucleotide, was used to synthesize first-strand cDNA from all RNA. Following uracil-DNA glycosylase treatment, all cDNA underwent a first 18-cycle PCR with the universal primers M1SS and BC2_uni_R. As for the authors' bioinformatics: Normalization of each sample was performed by random selection of 1 million high-quality reads, each carrying a distinct molecular identifier. Instead of being binned into consensus sequences, reads that shared molecular identifiers were thrown out. CDR3 identification, clonotype clustering and error correction used MiTCR with a Q25 quality threshold and the strictest error-elimination algorithm. A nonparametric unseen species model with Euler transformation was used to estimate lower-bound total TCR beta diversity. In TCRdb, the public reads were trimmed at Q25 with fastp and aligned with MiXCR, with productive beta chains retained. Records with the same CDR3 protein are collapsed into one entry carrying the most frequent genes and DNA. Clone size and V and J calls follow TCRdb, not the original study. The sample table holds about 1.8 million distinct CDR3 sequences, of which about 50% were seen once. The ten largest clones capture less than 2.5% of the sample.

This clonotype has more than one count but fewer than ten. No cognate antigen has been identified for it. Qualities for individual bases were not recorded, and no much larger clone is one base off. The CDR3, from cysteine to phenylalanine, totals 13 residues. CDR3 DNA only is kept here, 39 bases in frame from base 1. The germline V gene supplies CDR1 SGHRS and CDR2 YFSETQ. Trimming costs V 2 bases and J 8 bases, and their ends lie 8 bases apart. Recombination linked TRBV5-1 to TRBJ2-6; possibly the D gene is TRBD1, per 5 matching bases. Sequencing used blood. The sequence derives from a woman between 40 and 55 years old in good health. The CDR3 region reads CASSFGAPNVLTF. The nucleotide sequence reads as follows: TGCGCCAGCAGCTTTGGGGCTCCCAACGTCCTGACTTTC. Joined to the reference TRBV5-1 and TRBJ2-6 proteins, this CDR3 gives the full variable domain: KAGVTQTPRYLIKTRGQQVTLSCSPISGHRSVSWYQQTPGQGLQFLFEYFSETQRNKGNFPGRFSGRQFSNSRSEMNVSTLELGDSALYLCASSFGAPNVLTFGAGSRLTVL.